Below, 32 T cell receptor beta chains from the same sample are listed, as sequenced in a study of blood T cell repertoires in COVID-19. Data came from immunoSEQ multiplex PCR; TCRdb stores just in-frame clones and leaves some out. The table lists around 160,000 clones, about 81% of them singletons. The source material was peripheral blood. Every receptor here comes from a human donor in a cohort sampled during active COVID-19.

This clone was seen a few times. The chain joins TRBV23-1 to TRBJ1-2, with D possibly matching TRBD1 (5 bases). TRBV23-1 qualifies as an ORF whose function is uncertain. This CDR3 has 12 amino acids. V gave up 4 bases and J gave up 8 bases, with 11 bases separating them. The CDR3 DNA follows: TGCGCCAGCAGTCGGGCAGGGTACGGCTACACCTTC. Translated, it gives CASSRAGYGYTF.

The genes are TRBV19 and TRBJ2-1, with 16 bases fitting TRBD2. Per the germline V gene, CDR1 is LNHDA and CDR2 is SQIVND (reference sequence). Germline trimming cut 3 bases from V and 10 bases from J; bases unmatched to any gene: 9. The CDR3 spans 17 residues. Here the CDR3 DNA reads TGTGCCAGTAGTATGGGGACTAGCGGGGGGGCCTTTGGGGAGCAGTTCTTC. Translating it yields CASSMGTSGGAFGEQFF. Together with reference TRBV19 and TRBJ2-1, the CDR3 gives the full variable domain: DGGITQSPKYLFRKEGQNVTLSCEQNLNHDAMYWYRQDPGQGLRLIYYSQIVNDFQKGDIAEGYSVSREKKESFPLTVTSAQKNPTAFYLCASSMGTSGGAFGEQFFGPGTRLTVL.

This chain uses TRBV11-2 with TRBJ1-5, with D maybe TRBD1 (6 bases). V was pared by 1 base and J by 4 bases, with 11 bases between. CDR3 size: 15 residues. Germline-derived CDR1 and CDR2 are SGHAT and FQNNGV. The CDR3 protein is CASSLGVQGNQPQHF. CDR3 DNA sequence: TGTGCCAGCAGCTTAGGGGTACAGGGTAATCAGCCCCAGCATTTT.

This CDR3 reads CASSRDSRQETQYF. In nucleotides, the CDR3 is TGTGCCAGCAGCCGGGATAGCCGTCAAGAGACCCAGTACTTC. The J gene is TRBJ2-5, the V gene TRBV7-2, with D perhaps TRBD2 (5 bases). The CDR3 sequence is 14 residues long. CDR1 and CDR2 from the germline V gene are SGHTA and FQGNSA. V was shortened by 5 bases and J by 2 bases, with 12 bases between the two germline ends.

The chain links TRBV24-1 to TRBJ1-5, with a possible D match to TRBD1 (5 bases). Trimming removed 3 bases from V and 3 bases from J, with 14 bases in between. CDR3 length: 16 residues. Germline CDR1 KGHDR, CDR2 SFDVKD. The chain's CDR3 is CATSDGQGSDNQPQHF. For the CDR3, the DNA is TGTGCCACCAGTGATGGCCAGGGATCGGACAATCAGCCCCAGCATTTT.

This rearrangement joins TRBV11-2 to TRBJ2-7; 8 nucleotides align to TRBD1. The CDR3 runs 13 residues. Unmatched junction bases numbered 6, after V lost 5 bases and J lost 6 bases. The germline V gene encodes CDR1 SGHAT and CDR2 FQNNGV. This CDR3 reads CASSNVRGLEQYF. The CDR3 bases are TGTGCCAGCAGCAACGTCAGGGGGCTCGAGCAGTACTTC. Full variable domain (remainder filled in from reference TRBV11-2 and TRBJ2-7): EAGVAQSPRYKIIEKRQSVAFWCNPISGHATLYWYQQILGQGPKLLIQFQNNGVVDDSQLPKDRFSAERLKGVDSTLKIQPAKLEDSAVYLCASSNVRGLEQYFGPGTRLTVT.

CDR3 bases: TGTGCCAGCAGAGGGAAGGCGGGGGGCGGCTACACCTTC. Translation: CASRGKAGGGYTF. J is TRBJ1-2 and V is TRBV6-5, with a possible D match to TRBD1 (6 bases). The CDR3 consists of 13 residues. Between the trimmed V and J ends, which lost 6 bases and 8 bases, there was a span of 16 bases. Germline CDR1 MNHEY, CDR2 SVGAGI.

The rearrangement uses TRBV3-1 (or the pseudogene TRBV3-2) and TRBJ2-1, with D maybe TRBD1 (5 bases). Germline-derived CDR1 and CDR2 are LGHDT and YNNKEL (reference sequence). Deletions cut 1 base from V and 3 bases from J, with 10 bases between. CDR3 length: 15 amino acids. CDR3 protein: CASSQGKRGYNEQFF. The CDR3 nucleotides are TGTGCCAGCAGCCAAGGTAAAAGGGGCTACAATGAGCAGTTCTTC.

This clone has just one count. The V gene is TRBV27, the J gene TRBJ2-6, with TRBD1 matching 7 bases. Germline loops: CDR1 MNHEY, CDR2 SMNVEV (reference sequence). This CDR3 contains 16 residues. The V gene end was trimmed by 5 bases and the J gene end by 2 bases; junction bases not matched to a gene: 6. CDR3 in amino acids: CASSVNRGPGANVLTF. CDR3 coding DNA: TGTGCCAGCAGTGTTAACAGGGGCCCTGGGGCCAACGTCCTGACTTTC.

As for this clone: Other DNA sequences in this specimen translate into the identical CDR3. The rearrangement uses TRBV18 and TRBJ1-5; the match to TRBD1 covers 11 bases. The CDR3 consists of 14 residues. The germline V gene encodes CDR1 KGHSH and CDR2 LQKENI. Trimming cost V 6 bases and J 6 bases; bases outside gene matches: 4. The CDR3 region has the DNA TGTGCCAGCTCCGGGACAGGGGGATCTCAGCCCCAGCATTTT. Encoded protein: CASSGTGGSQPQHF.

The rearrangement links TRBV19 to TRBJ2-2, with a possible D match to TRBD1 (6 bases). The germline CDR1 and CDR2 sequences are LNHDA and SQIVND (reference sequence). This CDR3 region has 15 residues. V lost 7 bases to trimming and J lost 5 bases, with 17 bases between them. The chain's CDR3 is CASTGDTSVTGELFF. The CDR3 coding sequence is TGTGCCAGTACAGGGGACACATCAGTGACCGGGGAGCTGTTTTTT.

The chain is built from TRBV7-8 and TRBJ1-3; the match to TRBD1 covers 10 bases. This CDR3 is 17 amino acids long. Unmatched junction bases numbered 7, after V lost 3 bases and J lost 2 bases. CDR1 and CDR2 (germline): SGHVS, FQNEAQ. CDR3 bases: TGTGCCAGCAGCTTCGGGGAGGGGACAGGGGCTGGAAACACCATATATTTT. Encoded protein: CASSFGEGTGAGNTIYF.

The J gene is TRBJ2-2, the V gene TRBV4-1, with unresolved D. Trimming removed 1 base from V and 4 bases from J, with 10 bases in between. Germline CDR1 is MGHRA and CDR2 is YSYEKL. The CDR3 totals 15 residues. The chain's CDR3 is CASSQVAESTGELFF. For the CDR3, the DNA is TGCGCCAGCAGCCAAGTCGCGGAGAGCACCGGGGAGCTGTTTTTT.

This clone was recorded a few times. J is TRBJ1-6 and V is TRBV5-1; D perhaps matches TRBD1 (5 bases). The CDR3 loop spans 14 amino acids. Germline V gene data show CDR1 as SGHRS and CDR2 as YFSETQ. V was cut by 4 bases and J by 15 bases, with 20 bases left in between. The DNA of the CDR3 is TGCGCCAGCAGCCCAAAGGAGGGGATGAATCTCCTCCACTTT. It codes for CASSPKEGMNLLHF.

The table lists this clone with a few counts. The chain is built from TRBV13 and TRBJ1-6; maybe TRBD1 (6 bases). Trimming pared 3 bases from V and 8 bases from J, leaving 11 bases between. CDR1 and CDR2 (germline): PRHDT, FYEKMQ (reference sequence). This CDR3 contains 14 residues. The CDR3 sequence: CASSLTGWDSPLHF. CDR3 nucleotides: TGTGCCAGCAGCTTGACAGGTTGGGATTCACCCCTCCACTTT.

The rearrangement uses TRBV28 and TRBJ2-7; D is perhaps TRBD1 (6 bases). Deletions cut 6 bases from V and 4 bases from J, with 16 bases between. Germline-derived CDR1 and CDR2 are MDHEN and SYDVKM. There are 14 residues in the CDR3. Here the CDR3 reads CASSNSQGIYEQYF. The DNA for the CDR3 is TGTGCCAGCAGCAACTCCCAGGGGATTTACGAGCAGTACTTC.

V usage is TRBV6-2 or TRBV6-3 and J usage is TRBJ2-7; D gene ambiguous. Deletions cut 5 bases from V and 3 bases from J, with 8 bases between. This CDR3 is built from 12 residues. CDR1 and CDR2 (germline): MNHEY, SVGEGT. The chain's CDR3 is CASSPLIYEQYF. The CDR3, as DNA: TGTGCCAGCAGTCCACTTATCTACGAGCAGTACTTC.

The genes are TRBV10-2 and TRBJ2-4; a weak D match, TRBD1 (5 bases). V was trimmed by 0 bases and J by 2 bases, leaving 11 bases between them. The CDR3 covers 16 residues. CDR1 and CDR2 from the germline V gene are WSHSY and SAAADI. The CDR3 coding sequence is TGCGCCAGCAGTGAGTCCCTCAGGGAAACCAAAAACATTCAGTACTTC. Amino acids: CASSESLRETKNIQYF.

J is TRBJ2-7 and V is TRBV4-1, with D maybe TRBD1 (5 bases). The CDR3 runs 15 residues. V dropped 2 bases and J dropped 5 bases, with 16 bases sitting between them. Germline CDR1 is MGHRA and CDR2 is YSYEKL. CDR3 nucleotide sequence: TGCGCCAGCAGCCAACATGGAAGGGGCTTGAACGAGCAGTACTTC. Its translation: CASSQHGRGLNEQYF.

This clone turned up a few times. The J gene is TRBJ2-7, the V gene TRBV20-1; 9 bases are shared with TRBD1. The CDR3 loop spans 11 amino acids. The V and J ends lost 5 bases and 5 bases, in that order; junction bases with no gene match: 1. CDR1 and CDR2 (germline): DFQATT, SNEGSKA (reference sequence). The CDR3 spells CSARTGDEQYF. CDR3 DNA sequence: TGCAGTGCTCGGACAGGGGACGAGCAGTACTTC.

The J gene is TRBJ2-1, the V gene TRBV7-2, with TRBD1 as a possible D gene (6 bases). The CDR3 has 13 residues. V was trimmed by 5 bases and J by 8 bases, leaving 13 bases between them. CDR1 and CDR2 (germline): SGHTA, FQGNSA. The CDR3 is CASSEPRGDEQFF. For the CDR3, the DNA is TGTGCCAGCAGCGAACCCAGGGGCGATGAGCAGTTCTTC.

The chain is built from TRBV25-1 and TRBJ1-4; 7 nucleotides agree with TRBD1. V lost 5 bases, J lost 0 bases, and 6 bases stayed unmatched. The CDR3 contains 16 residues. From germline, CDR1 is MGHDK and CDR2 SYGVNS. The CDR3: CASSLGQSATNEKLFF. CDR3 nucleotide sequence: TGTGCCAGCAGTCTGGGACAGAGTGCAACTAATGAAAAACTGTTTTTT.

This clone was seen a single time. Here the CDR3 reads CATHDTGGRTNEKLFF. The CDR3 DNA sequence: TGTGCCACCCACGATACGGGAGGACGAACTAATGAAAAACTGTTTTTT. The V call is TRBV19, the J call TRBJ1-4; D remains ambiguous. Germline V CDR1 and CDR2: LNHDA, SQIVND (reference sequence). There are 16 residues in the CDR3. V shed 10 bases and J shed 1 base, with 19 bases lying between them.

V is TRBV5-1 and J is TRBJ1-3, with D unclear. The CDR3 covers 15 residues. The V end lost 0 bases, the J end lost 0 bases, and 7 bases lay between the germline ends. Germline V gene lookup returns CDR1 SGHRS and CDR2 YFSETQ. The CDR3 reads CASSLAAGSGNTIYF. The CDR3 nucleotides are TGCGCCAGCAGCTTGGCAGCGGGCTCTGGAAACACCATATATTTT. The full variable domain, with the rest looked up from reference TRBV5-1 and TRBJ1-3, is KAGVTQTPRYLIKTRGQQVTLSCSPISGHRSVSWYQQTPGQGLQFLFEYFSETQRNKGNFPGRFSGRQFSNSRSEMNVSTLELGDSALYLCASSLAAGSGNTIYFGEGSWLTVV.

Turning to this clone: The junction departs from the called germline gene at one end, perhaps through a read error. The V and J genes are TRBV2 and TRBJ1-3; D gene unclear. CDR3 length: 15 residues. CDR1 and CDR2 (germline): SNHLY, FYNNEI. This chain's CDR3 is CASCEGMSSGNTIYF. The DNA for the CDR3 is TGTGCCAGCTGTGAGGGCATGAGCTCTGGAAACACCATATATTTT. The variable domain in full, completed from reference TRBV2 and TRBJ1-3, reads EPEVTQTPSHQVTQMGQEVILRCVPISNHLYFYWYRQILGQKVEFLVSFYNNEISEKSEIFDDQFSVERPDGSNFTLKIRSTKLEDSAMYFCASCEGMSSGNTIYFGEGSWLTVV.

This rearrangement joins TRBV7-2 to TRBJ1-1; TRBD1 might be the D (5 bases). The CDR3 length is 13 residues. CDR1 is SGHTA, CDR2 FQGNSA, per germline. The V end was cut by 5 bases, the J end by 5 bases, with 12 bases between. The CDR3 region has the DNA TGTGCCAGCAGCGGGAGGGGTTATACTGAAGCTTTCTTT. It is translated as CASSGRGYTEAFF.

The chain employs TRBV9 and TRBJ1-4; no clear D. CDR3 length: 13 residues. The germline gives CDR1 SGDLS, CDR2 YYNGEE. The V gene lost 0 bases and the J gene lost 6 bases, with 6 bases spanning the gap. In DNA form, the CDR3 reads TGTGCCAGCAGCGTAGGGAGTGATGAAAAACTGTTTTTT. Translated, it gives CASSVGSDEKLFF.

This chain uses TRBV13 with TRBJ2-7; D unclear. V lost 1 base and J 1 base, leaving 11 bases between the germline ends. This CDR3 region has 15 residues. Germline assignment: CDR1 PRHDT and CDR2 FYEKMQ (reference sequence). The CDR3, as DNA: TGTGCCAGCAGCTTAGACGGTCACGGTTCCTACGAGCAGTACTTC. Amino acid sequence: CASSLDGHGSYEQYF.

Notes on this clone: This sample also contains other DNA sequences that code for the same CDR3. The chain couples TRBV2 to TRBJ2-2, with 8 bases fitting TRBD1. Germline assignment: CDR1 SNHLY and CDR2 FYNNEI. The V gene end was trimmed by 7 bases and the J gene end by 1 base; junction bases not matched to a gene: 5. The CDR3 has 15 amino acids. In DNA, the CDR3 is TGTGCCAGCACCGGACAGGGCCTGAACACCGGGGAGCTGTTTTTT. Its translation: CASTGQGLNTGELFF.

J is TRBJ2-7 and V is TRBV28; D is ambiguous. V was shortened by 7 bases and J by 2 bases, with 15 bases between the two germline ends. CDR3 length: 14 amino acids. Germline V CDR1 and CDR2: MDHEN, SYDVKM. The CDR3 DNA follows: TGTGCCAGCAAATTCCCCGGTGCCGCCTACGAGCAGTACTTC. Amino acids: CASKFPGAAYEQYF.

The genes are TRBV28 and TRBJ1-3, with D perhaps matching TRBD1 (5 bases). Germline-derived CDR1 and CDR2 are MDHEN and SYDVKM. V was clipped by 10 bases and J by 0 bases, with 19 bases between them. The CDR3 is 16 amino acids. In DNA form, the CDR3 reads TGTGCCACCAAAGACAGCCTACCTGCCTCTGGAAACACCATATATTTT. Amino acid sequence: CATKDSLPASGNTIYF.

The rearrangement joins TRBV27 to TRBJ2-4; 8 nucleotides line up with TRBD2. Germline V gives CDR1 MNHEY, CDR2 SMNVEV (reference sequence). Trimming took 3 bases from V and 6 from J; bases not matched to a gene: 10. The CDR3 consists of 16 residues. CDR3 nucleotides: TGTGCCAGCAGTTTTTCAGCGGGAGACGCACTAAACATTCAGTACTTC. This gives the protein CASSFSAGDALNIQYF.